A selection of T cell receptor beta chains follows, all from one sample in a study of T-cell reconstitution after alpha-beta-depleted transplantation in children. TCRdb redid the calling of the PCR reads with MiXCR, one entry per CDR3 protein. The sample shows some 490,000 distinct CDR3 sequences, approximately 13% of them seen only once. The source material was PBMCs from the stem cell graft donor, sampled from the stem cell graft. The receptors stem from a human donor who donated a stem cell graft to a child with combined immunodeficiency. Both conserved end residues are part of each CDR3. The D gene is left open where the match is weak. Expanded clones get a size class; other rows say once, few or many, or leave the size out.

CDR3aa | CDR3nt | d_gene | j_gene | v_gene | len | abundance
CASSWGTSGELFF | TGCGCCAGCAGCTGGGGGACCTCCGGGGAGCTGTTTTTT | NA | TRBJ2-2 | TRBV5-1 | 13 | many
CASGDKDLLGQETQYF | TGTGCCAGCGGTGACAAGGACCTGTTAGGTCAAGAGACCCAGTACTTC | NA | TRBJ2-5 | TRBV5-6 | 16 | few
CASSPGTGLAGELFF | TGTGCCAGCAGTCCCGGGACAGGGTTAGCCGGGGAGCTGTTTTTT | TRBD1 | TRBJ2-2 | TRBV7-9 | 15 | NA
CSAISAVPFSGNTIYF | TGCAGTGCTATTTCGGCAGTACCATTCTCTGGAAACACCATATATTTT | NA | TRBJ1-3 | TRBV20-1 | 16 | NA
CAWSPKRDTQYF | TGTGCCTGGAGTCCTAAGAGAGATACGCAGTATTTT | NA | TRBJ2-3 | TRBV30 | 12 | NA
CSAPPTSGGYTGELFF | TGCAGTGCCCCACCTACTAGCGGGGGTTACACCGGGGAGCTGTTTTTT | TRBD2 | TRBJ2-2 | TRBV20-1 | 16 | few
CASSPQIRVNTEAFF | TGTGCCAGCAGTCCGCAAATCAGGGTAAACACTGAAGCTTTCTTT | NA | TRBJ1-1 | TRBV12-3/TRBV12-4 | 15 | NA
CASRRLTSGRGYEQYF | TGTGCCAGCAGACGACTGACTAGCGGGAGAGGTTACGAGCAGTACTTC | TRBD2 | TRBJ2-7 | TRBV6-1 | 16 | NA
CATSGVAGAGANVLTF | TGTGCCACCAGTGGTGTGGCAGGGGCTGGGGCCAACGTCCTGACTTTC | NA | TRBJ2-6 | TRBV24-1 | 16 | NA
CSVERGEAFF | TGCAGCGTTGAGCGGGGAGAAGCTTTCTTT | NA | TRBJ1-1 | TRBV29-1 | 10 | few
CASSTRDFGNTGELFF | TGTGCCAGCAGCACTCGGGACTTCGGAAACACCGGGGAGCTGTTTTTT | NA | TRBJ2-2 | TRBV11-2 | 16 | NA
CASSSIEQGRDEQFF | TGTGCCAGCAGTTCCATAGAACAGGGAAGGGATGAGCAGTTCTTC | NA | TRBJ2-1 | TRBV13 | 15 | NA
CASSQDWVPGKLFF | TGCGCCAGCAGCCAAGATTGGGTCCCCGGAAAACTGTTTTTT | NA | TRBJ1-4 | TRBV4-3 | 14 | NA
CASSFLTGNTEAFF | TGTGCCAGCAGCTTTCTTACAGGGAACACTGAAGCTTTCTTT | NA | TRBJ1-1 | TRBV7-2 | 14 | many
CATSDSRGRYNEQFF | TGTGCCACCAGTGATTCCAGGGGACGGTACAATGAGCAGTTCTTC | NA | TRBJ2-1 | TRBV24-1 | 15 | many
CIARDREVGYYNEQFF | TGCATTGCTAGAGATCGCGAGGTCGGCTACTACAATGAGCAGTTCTTC | NA | TRBJ2-1 | TRBV20-1 | 16 | NA
CATRDVGTEAFF | TGTGCCACCAGAGATGTGGGCACTGAAGCTTTCTTT | NA | TRBJ1-1 | TRBV24-1 | 12 | NA
CASSLGVNQPQHF | TGTGCCAGCAGCTTAGGAGTCAATCAGCCCCAGCATTTT | NA | TRBJ1-5 | TRBV7-2 | 13 | many
CSARDQLGLAGGRLYTDTQYF | TGCAGTGCTAGAGATCAATTGGGGCTAGCGGGGGGGCGGCTTTACACAGATACGCAGTATTTT | TRBD2 | TRBJ2-3 | TRBV20-1 | 21 | NA
CASSTNYEQYF | TGTGCCAGCAGCACTAATTACGAGCAGTACTTC | NA | TRBJ2-7 | TRBV5-6 | 11 | many
CSAIRTSGRGEQFF | TGCAGTGCTATCAGGACTAGCGGGAGAGGTGAGCAGTTCTTC | TRBD2 | TRBJ2-1 | TRBV20-1 | 14 | NA
CSVEDKGRGTGELFF | TGCAGCGTTGAAGATAAGGGGCGAGGCACCGGGGAGCTGTTTTTT | NA | TRBJ2-2 | TRBV29-1 | 15 | many
CASNPRQGVYEQYF | TGTGCCAGCAATCCCCGACAGGGGGTCTACGAGCAGTACTTC | TRBD1 | TRBJ2-7 | TRBV6-1 | 14 | few
CSARTGGWGTDTQYF | TGCAGTGCCAGGACAGGGGGCTGGGGCACAGATACGCAGTATTTT | TRBD1 | TRBJ2-3 | TRBV20-1 | 15 | NA
CASSTPSSGRSGELFF | TGTGCCAGCAGCACCCCCTCTAGCGGTCGTTCCGGGGAGCTGTTTTTT | TRBD2 | TRBJ2-2 | TRBV7-9 | 16 | NA
CAIAARQGGETQYF | TGTGCCATCGCGGCGCGACAGGGGGGAGAGACCCAGTACTTC | TRBD1 | TRBJ2-5 | TRBV10-3 | 14 | NA
CASSAGLATLVNEQYF | TGCGCCAGCAGCGCGGGACTAGCGACCTTAGTGAACGAGCAGTACTTC | TRBD2 | TRBJ2-7 | TRBV5-1 | 16 | NA
CAISGGRNTEAFF | TGTGCCATCAGTGGGGGGCGGAACACTGAAGCTTTCTTT | NA | TRBJ1-1 | TRBV10-3 | 13 | NA